What follows are 12 T cell receptor beta chains derived from one specimen sequenced in a study of early stage breast cancer tumors. TCRdb's table, derived via immunoSEQ multiplex PCR, lists solely in-frame clones and lacks some. The sample includes tens of thousands of clones, around 67% seen only once; the top ten take about 9.4%. The material sequenced was breast tumor tissue. The receptors derive from a person aged 30-39 years with breast cancer.

This chain uses TRBV5-1 with TRBJ1-1; D is undetermined. Trimming took 4 bases from V and 5 from J, leaving 21 bases between them. The CDR3 covers 16 residues. Germline CDR1 reads SGHRS; CDR2 reads YFSETQ. CDR3 in DNA: TGCGCCAGCAGCCCTGAAGGTAGGGCCCGGGGAACTGAAGCTTTCTTT. This codes for CASSPEGRARGTEAFF. The variable domain in full, completed from reference TRBV5-1 and TRBJ1-1, reads KAGVTQTPRYLIKTRGQQVTLSCSPISGHRSVSWYQQTPGQGLQFLFEYFSETQRNKGNFPGRFSGRQFSNSRSEMNVSTLELGDSALYLCASSPEGRARGTEAFFGQGTRLTVV.

The chain is built from TRBV2 and TRBJ2-7; 8 bases line up with TRBD1. Germline values: CDR1 SNHLY, CDR2 FYNNEI. J gave up 2 bases and V 5 bases, and 8 bases lay outside the gene matches. The CDR3 extends over 15 amino acids. The CDR3 reads CASSSRRGQPYEQYF. In DNA form, the CDR3 reads TGTGCCAGCAGTTCACGCAGGGGGCAACCCTACGAGCAGTACTTC.

The rearrangement joins TRBV7-7 to TRBJ2-1, with TRBD2 identical over 8 bases. Germline CDR1 and CDR2: SSHAT and FNYEAQ (reference sequence). V shed 6 bases, J shed 3 bases, and the junction held 7 bases outside the gene matches. The CDR3 contains 15 residues. CDR3 protein: CASRGGRGVYNEQFF. In DNA, the CDR3 is TGTGCCAGCAGGGGAGGGCGGGGGGTCTACAATGAGCAGTTCTTC.

On this clone itself: One end of the junction is discordant with germline, which a read error may explain. The chain combines TRBV7-7 with TRBJ2-7; a possible D gene is TRBD2 (5 bases). This CDR3 spans 13 amino acids. Germline loops: CDR1 SSHAT, CDR2 FNYEAQ (reference sequence). CDR3 DNA sequence: TGTGCTAGCAGCTTAGCACGGGACTACGAGCAGTACTTC. It specifies CASSLARDYEQYF.

V gene TRBV29-1 combines with J gene TRBJ2-2, with 10 bases lining up with TRBD2. CDR1 and CDR2 (germline): SQVTM, ANQGSEA. With 5 bases clipped from V and 7 bases from J, the junction kept 10 bases outside the gene matches. This CDR3 has 15 amino acids. CDR3 in DNA: TGCAGCGTTAGCCTAGCGGGAGTTAGAAGCGGGGAGCTGTTTTTT. This encodes CSVSLAGVRSGELFF.

The CDR3, as DNA: TGTGCCAGCACAGCGTTGCAAGAGACCCAGTACTTC. Protein sequence: CASTALQETQYF. This chain links TRBV6-1 with TRBJ2-5; D call uncertain. CDR1 and CDR2 from the germline V gene are MNHNS and SASEGT. The length of the CDR3 is 12 residues. The germline V and J ends were trimmed by 7 bases and 2 bases, with 8 bases remaining between them.

This sequence joins TRBV7-2 and TRBJ1-2; D is unclear. The CDR3 runs 16 residues. Trimming took 1 base from V and 2 from J, leaving 14 bases between them. Germline loops: CDR1 SGHTA, CDR2 FQGNSA. Here the CDR3 reads CASSLERHSRNYGYTF. As DNA, the CDR3 is TGTGCCAGCAGCTTAGAGAGACACTCCCGGAACTATGGCTACACCTTC.

The chain is built from TRBV11-3 and TRBJ2-1; TRBD1 might be the D (5 bases). V lost 5 bases to trimming and J lost 6 bases, with 11 bases between them. The CDR3 spans 13 residues. Germline V gene data show CDR1 as SGHNT and CDR2 as YENEEA. The chain's CDR3 is CASSEGAVNEQFF. The CDR3 bases are TGTGCCAGCAGCGAAGGGGCGGTCAATGAGCAGTTCTTC.

This clone was recorded once. The chain employs TRBV7-9 and TRBJ1-3; D remains ambiguous. The length of the CDR3 is 14 residues. CDR1 is SEHNR, CDR2 FQNEAQ, per germline (reference sequence). V was cut by 3 bases and J by 3 bases, with 9 bases left in between. The CDR3 region has the DNA TGTGCCAGCAGCTTCCCAAGTGGTGGAAACACCATATATTTT. Translated: CASSFPSGGNTIYF.

This sequence joins TRBV11-2 and TRBJ1-5, with 7 nucleotides matching TRBD1. V trimming: 5 bases; J trimming: 5 bases; junction bases outside the gene matches: 9. This CDR3 is built from 15 residues. The germline V gene has CDR1 SGHAT and CDR2 FQNNGV. This CDR3 is CASSRTGTADQPQHF. The CDR3 DNA reads as TGTGCCAGCAGCCGTACCGGGACAGCAGATCAGCCCCAGCATTTT.

The rearrangement uses TRBV11-2 and TRBJ1-1; no clear D gene. The CDR3 runs 15 residues. CDR1 and CDR2 (germline): SGHAT, FQNNGV. The V end was cut by 4 bases, the J end by 0 bases, with 12 bases between. The chain's CDR3 is CASSSVKGLNTEAFF. DNA for the CDR3: TGTGCCAGCAGCTCGGTTAAGGGCCTGAACACTGAAGCTTTCTTT.

The V call is TRBV6-1, the J call TRBJ2-1; the match to TRBD2 covers 13 bases. Losses at the gene ends were 2 bases for V and 8 bases for J; bases not matched to a gene: 9. The CDR3 sequence is 17 residues long. Germline V CDR1 and CDR2: MNHNS, SASEGT. The CDR3 protein is CASSESALAGGPYEQFF. DNA of the CDR3: TGTGCCAGCAGTGAAAGCGCACTAGCGGGAGGGCCGTATGAGCAGTTCTTC.